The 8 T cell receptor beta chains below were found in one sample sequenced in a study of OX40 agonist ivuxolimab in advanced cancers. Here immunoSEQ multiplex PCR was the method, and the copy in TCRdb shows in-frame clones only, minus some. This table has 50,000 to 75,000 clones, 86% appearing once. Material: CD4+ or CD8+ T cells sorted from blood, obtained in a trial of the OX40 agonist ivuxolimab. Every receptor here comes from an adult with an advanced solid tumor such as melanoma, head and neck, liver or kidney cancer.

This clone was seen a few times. CDR3 sequence reads: CASSLQGMSTEAFF. In nucleotides, the CDR3 is TGTGCCAGCAGCTTGCAGGGGATGAGCACTGAAGCTTTCTTT. The chain uses TRBV5-5 and TRBJ1-1, with D maybe TRBD1 (6 bases). V dropped 1 base and J dropped 4 bases, with 11 bases sitting between them. The CDR3 runs 14 residues. The V gene's germline CDR1 is SGHKS and CDR2 YYEKEE (reference sequence). The full variable domain, its missing parts supplied by reference TRBV5-5 and TRBJ1-1, is DAGVTQSPTHLIKTRGQQVTLRCSPISGHKSVSWYQQVLGQGPQFIFQYYEKEERGRGNFPDRFSARQFPNYSSELNVNALLLGDSALYLCASSLQGMSTEAFFGQGTRLTVV.

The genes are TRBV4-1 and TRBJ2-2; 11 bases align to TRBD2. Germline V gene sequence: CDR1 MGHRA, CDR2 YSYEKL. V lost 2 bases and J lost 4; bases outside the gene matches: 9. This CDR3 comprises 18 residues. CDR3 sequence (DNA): TGCGCCAGCAGCCAACTAGCGGGAGGCCAGAAATTCACCGGGGAGCTGTTTTTT. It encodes CASSQLAGGQKFTGELFF.

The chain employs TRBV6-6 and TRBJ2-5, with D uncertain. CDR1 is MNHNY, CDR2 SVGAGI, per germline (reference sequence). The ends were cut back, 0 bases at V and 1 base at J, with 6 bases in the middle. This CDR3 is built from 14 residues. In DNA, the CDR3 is TGTGCCAGCAGTTACTCACAGAGCCAAGAGACCCAGTACTTC. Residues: CASSYSQSQETQYF.

DNA for the CDR3: TGTGCCAGCAGTGGGCTCGTTAACACTGAAGCTTTCTTT. As protein: CASSGLVNTEAFF. The genes are TRBV2 and TRBJ1-1, with D unresolved. The V and J ends lost 4 bases and 2 bases respectively, with 8 bases between them. The CDR3 runs 13 residues. Germline lookup yields CDR1 SNHLY and CDR2 FYNNEI.

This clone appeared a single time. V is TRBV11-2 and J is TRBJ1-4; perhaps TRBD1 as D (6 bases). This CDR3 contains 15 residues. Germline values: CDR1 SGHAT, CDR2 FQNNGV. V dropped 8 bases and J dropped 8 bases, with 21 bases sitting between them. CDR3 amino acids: CASEKPTAGGEKLFF. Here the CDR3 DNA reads TGTGCCAGCGAAAAACCCACCGCTGGGGGCGAAAAACTGTTTTTT. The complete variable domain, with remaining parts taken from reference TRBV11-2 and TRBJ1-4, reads EAGVAQSPRYKIIEKRQSVAFWCNPISGHATLYWYQQILGQGPKLLIQFQNNGVVDDSQLPKDRFSAERLKGVDSTLKIQPAKLEDSAVYLCASEKPTAGGEKLFFGSGTQLSVL.

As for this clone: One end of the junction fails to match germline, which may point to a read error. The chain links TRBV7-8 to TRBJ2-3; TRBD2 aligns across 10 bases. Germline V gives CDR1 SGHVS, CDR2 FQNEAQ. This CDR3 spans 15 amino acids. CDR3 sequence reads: CASSLAGAYTDTQYF. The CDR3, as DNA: TGTGCCAGCAGCCTAGCGGGAGCCTACACAGATACGCAGTATTTT.

CDR3 nucleotides: TGTGCCAGCAGTATTAGGAACTACGAGCAGTACTTC. Protein: CASSIRNYEQYF. The chain joins TRBV28 to TRBJ2-7, with no clear D. CDR1 is MDHEN, CDR2 SYDVKM, per germline. The length of the CDR3 is 12 residues. Trimming removed 5 bases at V and 3 bases at J, with 8 bases between. The full variable domain, in which reference TRBV28 and TRBJ2-7 provide the parts outside the CDR3, is DVKVTQSSRYLVKRTGEKVFLECVQDMDHENMFWYRQDPGLGLRLIYFSYDVKMKEKGDIPEGYSVSREKKERFSLILESASTNQTSMYLCASSIRNYEQYFGPGTRLTVT.

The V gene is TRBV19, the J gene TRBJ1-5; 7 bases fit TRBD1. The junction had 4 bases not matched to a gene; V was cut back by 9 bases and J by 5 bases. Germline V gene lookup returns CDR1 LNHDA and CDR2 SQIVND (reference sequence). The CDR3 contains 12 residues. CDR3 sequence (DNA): TGTGCCAGCCACACAGGGGATCAGCCCCAGCATTTT. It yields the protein CASHTGDQPQHF.